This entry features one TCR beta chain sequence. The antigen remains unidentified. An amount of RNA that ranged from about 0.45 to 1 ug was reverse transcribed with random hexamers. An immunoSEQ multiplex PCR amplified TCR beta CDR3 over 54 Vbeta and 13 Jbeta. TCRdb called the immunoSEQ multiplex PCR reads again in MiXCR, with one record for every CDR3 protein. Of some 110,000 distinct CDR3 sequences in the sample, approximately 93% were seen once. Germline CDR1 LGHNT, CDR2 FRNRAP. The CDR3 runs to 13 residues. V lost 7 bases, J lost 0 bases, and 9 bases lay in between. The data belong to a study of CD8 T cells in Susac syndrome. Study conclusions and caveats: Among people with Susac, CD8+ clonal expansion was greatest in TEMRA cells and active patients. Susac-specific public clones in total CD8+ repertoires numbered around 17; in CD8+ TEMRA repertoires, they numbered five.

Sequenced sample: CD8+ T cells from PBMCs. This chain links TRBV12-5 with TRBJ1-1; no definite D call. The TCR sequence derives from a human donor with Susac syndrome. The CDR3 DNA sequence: TGTGCTAGTGATGAGGTGATGAACACTGAAGCTTTCTTT. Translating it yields CASDEVMNTEAFF.